The T cell receptor beta chain under discussion was sequenced for a study of cytomegalovirus exposure and HLA in healthy donors. The V gene's germline CDR1 is SGHTA and CDR2 FQGNSA. The CDR3 is 15 residues long. V was shortened by 1 base and J by 3 bases, with 9 bases between the two germline ends. Primers for the PCR totalled 60 Vbeta and 13 Jbeta. The assay was immunoSEQ multiplex PCR, and TCRdb's table has in-frame clones only and misses some. The table shows 130,000 to 150,000 clones, with 70% to 80% occurring only once. The TCR was taken from a female donor in good health and CMV-seronegative. Sequencing input: PBMCs. This chain connects TRBV7-2 to TRBJ2-2; TRBD1 is a possible D gene (6 bases). In DNA, the CDR3 is TGTGCCAGCAGCTTAGGGGGGCTTTACACCGGGGAGCTGTTTTTT. The encoded protein is CASSLGGLYTGELFF.